The clone carrying this T cell receptor beta chain was observed a handful of times. What it binds is not known. This entry is derived from a study of radiotherapy plus CTLA-4 blockade in lung cancer. TCRdb's table, derived via immunoSEQ multiplex PCR, lists solely in-frame clones and lacks some. The data show about 49,000 clones, approximately 76% seen once. Study-wide results and caveats: Best predicting response, reportedly, were early blood T cell clone dynamics, with interferon-beta.

Patients in the study, people with chemo-refractory metastatic non-small-cell lung cancer, received focal radiation plus ipilimumab CTLA-4 blockade. The length of the CDR3 is 17 residues. V was clipped by 5 bases and J by 8 bases; unmatched bases: 16. Germline CDR1 is SEHNR and CDR2 is FQNEAQ (reference sequence). V usage is TRBV7-9 and J usage is TRBJ1-2; 11 nucleotides match TRBD1. The sequence was collected from a human donor with non-small cell lung cancer who had stable disease on radiotherapy plus ipilimumab. Sample: peripheral blood, taken from a patient treated with radiotherapy plus ipilimumab. CDR3 in DNA: TGTGCCAGCAGCCGACTGAGGAGGGGACAGGGGGATAGAGGCTACACCTTC. Its protein product is CASSRLRRGQGDRGYTF. The variable domain in full, with the rest retrieved from reference TRBV7-9 and TRBJ1-2, is DTGVSQNPRHKITKRGQNVTFRCDPISEHNRLYWYRQTLGQGPEFLTYFQNEAQLEKSRLLSDRFSAERPKGSFSTLEIQRTEQGDSAMYLCASSRLRRGQGDRGYTFGSGTRLTVV.